This T cell receptor (beta chain) originates from a study of T cells in narcolepsy (dated by TCRdb to 2016 to 2018). About the study as a whole: The study enrolled patients with narcolepsy type 1 or type 2 (NT1, NT2) together with healthy control donors. The study sought autoreactive T cells targeting hypocretin neuron self-antigens (hypocretin, TRIB2) in narcolepsy patients, using TCR Vbeta sequencing to track clonotypes in blood and CSF. Overall results and qualifications from the work: Patients and controls had similar numbers of sequenced blood memory CD4+ clonotypes, with averages of about 38,000 in patients and 30,000 to 35,000 in controls. No sequences matching autoreactive T cell clones were present in some of the blood memory CD4+ repertoires from patients and controls. Plots comparing CSF and blood CD4+ T cell clonotypes from the same patient highlighted HCRT-specific and TRIB2-specific autoreactive clonotypes. Autoreactive clonotypes were reported to be detected serially in the blood of the same patients and of different patients, but not in the blood of healthy controls.

Comments on this clone: Its antigen has not been determined. No base-level quality is on record; no much larger clone is a single base apart.

The protocol used for the library was the immunoSEQ multiplex PCR assay. TCRdb carries this immuneACCESS record with in-frame sequences only. Its versions omit some clonotypes, under half of them owing to an unresolved V gene in the studies checked, with the rest unexplained. This sample has fewer than 35,000 clones in its table, and roughly 80% of those were observed once. The ten biggest clones cover 2.6% of the sample. For TCR Vbeta sequencing, memory CD4+ T cells were sorted ex vivo from the peripheral blood of both healthy controls and narcolepsy patients. The CDR3 numbers 11 residues from cysteine through phenylalanine. Only the CDR3 DNA is retained, 33 bases long and in frame from the first base. In the germline V gene, CDR1 corresponds to ENHRY and CDR2 to SYGVKD.

Sequenced sample: CD45RA- memory CD4+ T cells from PBMCs. The sample's cell subset or site, from its label and the paper: memory T cells sorted ex vivo from peripheral blood. This receptor was identified in a human donor with narcolepsy. The rearranged chain carries TRBV10-3 and TRBJ2-6, with the D gene call left open. At the DNA level, the sequence is TGTGCTACCGAGGGGGCCAACGTCCTGACTTTC. Translation gives CATEGANVLTF.